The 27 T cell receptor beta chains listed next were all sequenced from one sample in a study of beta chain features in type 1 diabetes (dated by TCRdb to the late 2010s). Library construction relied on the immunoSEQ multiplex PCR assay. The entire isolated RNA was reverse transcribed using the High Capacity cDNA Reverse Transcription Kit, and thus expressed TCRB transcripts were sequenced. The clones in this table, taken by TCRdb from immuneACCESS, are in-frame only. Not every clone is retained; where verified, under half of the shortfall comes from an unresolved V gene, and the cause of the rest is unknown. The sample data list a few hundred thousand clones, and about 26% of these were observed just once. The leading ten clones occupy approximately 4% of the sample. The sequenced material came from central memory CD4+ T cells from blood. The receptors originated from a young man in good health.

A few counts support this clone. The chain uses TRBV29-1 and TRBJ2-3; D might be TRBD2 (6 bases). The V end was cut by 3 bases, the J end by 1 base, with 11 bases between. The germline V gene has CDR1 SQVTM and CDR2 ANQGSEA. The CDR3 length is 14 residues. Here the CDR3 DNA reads TGCAGCGTTGATAAGGGCGGGGGCACAGATACGCAGTATTTT. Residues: CSVDKGGGTDTQYF.

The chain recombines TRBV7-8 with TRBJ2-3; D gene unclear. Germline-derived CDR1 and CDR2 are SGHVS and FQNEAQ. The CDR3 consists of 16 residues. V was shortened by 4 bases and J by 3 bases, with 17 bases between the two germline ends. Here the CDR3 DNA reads TGTGCCAGCAGCTCCATAGACCCGGGCGAGACAGATACGCAGTATTTT. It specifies CASSSIDPGETDTQYF.

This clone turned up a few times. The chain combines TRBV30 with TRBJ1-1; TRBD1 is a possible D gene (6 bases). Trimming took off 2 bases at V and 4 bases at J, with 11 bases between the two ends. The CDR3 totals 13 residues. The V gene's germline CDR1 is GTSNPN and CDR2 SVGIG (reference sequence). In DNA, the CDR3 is TGTGCCTGGAGTCCACAGGGTGCCACTGAAGCTTTCTTT. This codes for CAWSPQGATEAFF.

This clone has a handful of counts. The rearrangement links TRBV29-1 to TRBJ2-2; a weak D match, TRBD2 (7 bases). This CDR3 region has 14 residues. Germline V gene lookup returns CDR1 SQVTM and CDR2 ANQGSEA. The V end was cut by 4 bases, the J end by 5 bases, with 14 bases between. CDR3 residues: CSVGGGGTTGELFF. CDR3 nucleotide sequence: TGCAGCGTTGGAGGGGGAGGGACGACCGGGGAGCTGTTTTTT.

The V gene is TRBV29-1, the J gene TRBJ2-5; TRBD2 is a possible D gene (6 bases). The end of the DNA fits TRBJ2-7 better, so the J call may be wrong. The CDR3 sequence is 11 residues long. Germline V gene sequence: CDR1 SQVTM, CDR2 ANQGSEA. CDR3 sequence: CSVEGLYEQYF. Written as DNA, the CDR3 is TGCAGCGTTGAGGGACTCTACGAGCAGTACTTC.

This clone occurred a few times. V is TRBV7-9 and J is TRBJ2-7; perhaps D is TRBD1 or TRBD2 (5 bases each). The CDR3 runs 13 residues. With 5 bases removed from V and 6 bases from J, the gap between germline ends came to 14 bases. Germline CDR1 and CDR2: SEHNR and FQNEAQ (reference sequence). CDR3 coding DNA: TGTGCCAGCAGCCCCAGCTTGAGGGGCGAGCAGTACTTC. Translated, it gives CASSPSLRGEQYF.

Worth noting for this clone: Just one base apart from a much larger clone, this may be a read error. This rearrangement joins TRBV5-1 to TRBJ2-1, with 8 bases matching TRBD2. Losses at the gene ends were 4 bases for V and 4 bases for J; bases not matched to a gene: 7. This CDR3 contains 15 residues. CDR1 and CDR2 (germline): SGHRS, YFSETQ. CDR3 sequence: CASSRREARYNEQFF. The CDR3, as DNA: TGCGCCAGCAGCAGGCGGGAGGCCCGATACAATGAGCAGTTCTTC.

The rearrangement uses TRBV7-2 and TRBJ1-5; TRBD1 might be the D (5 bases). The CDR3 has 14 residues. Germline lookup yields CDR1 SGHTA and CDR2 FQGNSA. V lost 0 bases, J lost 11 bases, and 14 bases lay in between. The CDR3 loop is CASSLAEGSKAQHF. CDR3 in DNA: TGTGCCAGCAGCTTAGCGGAGGGGAGCAAAGCCCAGCATTTT.

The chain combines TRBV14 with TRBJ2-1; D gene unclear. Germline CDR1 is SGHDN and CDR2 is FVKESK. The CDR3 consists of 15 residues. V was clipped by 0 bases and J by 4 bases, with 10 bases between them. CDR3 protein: CASSQDGNQYNEQFF. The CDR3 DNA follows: TGTGCCAGCAGCCAAGACGGAAACCAGTACAATGAGCAGTTCTTC. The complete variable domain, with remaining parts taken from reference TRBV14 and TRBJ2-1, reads EAGVTQFPSHSVIEKGQTVTLRCDPISGHDNLYWYRRVMGKEIKFLLHFVKESKQDESGMPNNRFLAERTGGTYSTLKVQPAELEDSGVYFCASSQDGNQYNEQFFGPGTRLTVL.

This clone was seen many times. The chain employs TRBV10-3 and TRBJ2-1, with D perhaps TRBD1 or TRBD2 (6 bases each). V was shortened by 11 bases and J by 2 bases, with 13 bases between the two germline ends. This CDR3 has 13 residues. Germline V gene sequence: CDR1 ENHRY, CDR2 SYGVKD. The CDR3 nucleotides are TGTGCCGCCGGGGGCGGAACCTACAATGAGCAGTTCTTC. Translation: CAAGGGTYNEQFF.

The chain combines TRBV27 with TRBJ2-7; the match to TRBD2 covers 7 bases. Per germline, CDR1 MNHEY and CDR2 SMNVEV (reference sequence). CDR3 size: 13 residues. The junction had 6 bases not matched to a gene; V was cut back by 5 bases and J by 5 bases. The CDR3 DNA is TGTGCCAGCAGTCGACTAGCCGGAGACGAGCAGTACTTC. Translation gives CASSRLAGDEQYF.

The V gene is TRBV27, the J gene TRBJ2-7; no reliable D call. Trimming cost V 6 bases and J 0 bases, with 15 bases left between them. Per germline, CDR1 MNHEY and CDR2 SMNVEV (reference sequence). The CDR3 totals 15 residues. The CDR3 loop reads CASSPRYPNSYEQYF. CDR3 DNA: TGTGCCAGCAGCCCCCGATACCCGAACTCCTACGAGCAGTACTTC.

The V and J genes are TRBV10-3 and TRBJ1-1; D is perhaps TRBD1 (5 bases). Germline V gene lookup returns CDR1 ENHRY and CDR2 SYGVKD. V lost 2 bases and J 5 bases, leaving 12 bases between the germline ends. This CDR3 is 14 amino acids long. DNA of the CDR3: TGTGCCATCAGTGAGAATCCGGGGGTGACTGAAGCTTTCTTT. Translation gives CAISENPGVTEAFF.

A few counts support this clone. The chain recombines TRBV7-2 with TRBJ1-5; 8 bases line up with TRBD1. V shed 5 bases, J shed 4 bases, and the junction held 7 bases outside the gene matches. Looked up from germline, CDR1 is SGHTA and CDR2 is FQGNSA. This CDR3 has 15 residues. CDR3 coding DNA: TGTGCCAGCAGCAAAGGCCGGGACAGGAATCAGCCCCAGCATTTT. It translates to CASSKGRDRNQPQHF.

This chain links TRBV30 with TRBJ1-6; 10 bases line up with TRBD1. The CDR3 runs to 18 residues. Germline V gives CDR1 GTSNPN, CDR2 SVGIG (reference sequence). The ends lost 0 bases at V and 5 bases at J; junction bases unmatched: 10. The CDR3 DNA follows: TGTGCCTGGAGTGTGACAGGGGGCCCGTCATCGGATAATTCACCCCTCCACTTT. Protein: CAWSVTGGPSSDNSPLHF.

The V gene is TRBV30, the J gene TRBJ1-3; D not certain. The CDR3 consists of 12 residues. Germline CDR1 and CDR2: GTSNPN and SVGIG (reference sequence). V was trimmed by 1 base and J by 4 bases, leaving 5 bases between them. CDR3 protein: CAWSGRGNTIYF. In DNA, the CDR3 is TGTGCCTGGAGTGGGAGGGGAAACACCATATATTTT.

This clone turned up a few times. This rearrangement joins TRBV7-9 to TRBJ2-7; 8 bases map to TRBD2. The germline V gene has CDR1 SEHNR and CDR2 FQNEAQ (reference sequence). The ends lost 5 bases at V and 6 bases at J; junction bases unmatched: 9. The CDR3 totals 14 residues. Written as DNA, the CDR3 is TGTGCCAGCAGCCAGACCGGGACTAGTGGCGAGCAGTACTTC. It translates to CASSQTGTSGEQYF.

The CDR3 reads CASSPAGPETQYF. CDR3 bases: TGTGCCAGCAGTCCGGCGGGGCCGGAGACCCAGTACTTC. The chain joins TRBV2 to TRBJ2-5, with a weak D call TRBD2 (6 bases). Germline V gives CDR1 SNHLY, CDR2 FYNNEI. Trimming took off 5 bases at V and 5 bases at J, with 12 bases between the two ends. CDR3 length: 13 amino acids. The full variable domain, completed using reference TRBV2 and TRBJ2-5, is EPEVTQTPSHQVTQMGQEVILRCVPISNHLYFYWYRQILGQKVEFLVSFYNNEISEKSEIFDDQFSVERPDGSNFTLKIRSTKLEDSAMYFCASSPAGPETQYFGPGTRLLVL.

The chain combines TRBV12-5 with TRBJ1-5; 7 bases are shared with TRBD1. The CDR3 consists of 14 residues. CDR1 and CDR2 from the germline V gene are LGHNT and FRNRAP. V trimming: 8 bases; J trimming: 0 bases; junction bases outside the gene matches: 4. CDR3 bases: TGTGCTAGTTCAGGGGGATCTAGCAATCAGCCCCAGCATTTT. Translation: CASSGGSSNQPQHF.

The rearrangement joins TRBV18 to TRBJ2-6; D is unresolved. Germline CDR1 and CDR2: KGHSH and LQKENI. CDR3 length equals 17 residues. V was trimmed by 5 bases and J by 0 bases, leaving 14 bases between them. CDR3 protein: CASSSFSGSSGANVLTF. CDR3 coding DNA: TGTGCCAGCTCATCCTTTTCCGGTAGCTCTGGGGCCAACGTCCTGACTTTC.

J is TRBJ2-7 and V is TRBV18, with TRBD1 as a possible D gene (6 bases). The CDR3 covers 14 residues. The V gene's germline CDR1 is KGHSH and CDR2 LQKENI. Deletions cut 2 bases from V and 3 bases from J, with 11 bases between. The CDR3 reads CASSPYGQSYEQYF. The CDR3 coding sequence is TGTGCCAGCTCACCATACGGACAGAGCTACGAGCAGTACTTC.

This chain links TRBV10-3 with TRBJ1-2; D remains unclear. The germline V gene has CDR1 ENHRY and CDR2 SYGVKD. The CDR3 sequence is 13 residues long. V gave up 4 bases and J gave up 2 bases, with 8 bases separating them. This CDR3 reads CAISAGSNYGYTF. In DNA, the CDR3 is TGTGCCATCAGTGCGGGGTCGAACTATGGCTACACCTTC.

CDR3 sequence reads: CASSPLATGGDTQYF. The CDR3 nucleotides are TGTGCCAGCTCACCACTGGCTACTGGTGGAGATACGCAGTATTTT. V usage is TRBV18 and J usage is TRBJ2-3, with unresolved D. From germline, CDR1 is KGHSH and CDR2 LQKENI. Deletions cut 1 base from V and 5 bases from J, with 13 bases between. The CDR3 totals 15 residues.

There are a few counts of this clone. CDR3 in DNA: TGTGCCAGCAGCTTAGGCGGTTATTTCGAGACCCAGTACTTC. Encoded protein: CASSLGGYFETQYF. The rearrangement joins TRBV7-9 to TRBJ2-5; D uncertain. CDR1 and CDR2 from the germline V gene are SEHNR and FQNEAQ (reference sequence). V dropped 1 base and J dropped 5 bases, with 11 bases sitting between them. The CDR3 covers 14 residues.

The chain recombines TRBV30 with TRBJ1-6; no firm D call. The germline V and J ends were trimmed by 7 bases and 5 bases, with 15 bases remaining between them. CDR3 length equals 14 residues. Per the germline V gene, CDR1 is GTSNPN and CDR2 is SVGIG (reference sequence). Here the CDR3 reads CAFSRRTDNSPLHF. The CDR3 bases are TGTGCCTTTTCCCGCAGGACGGATAATTCACCCCTCCACTTT. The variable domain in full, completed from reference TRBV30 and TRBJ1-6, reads SQTIHQWPATLVQPVGSPLSLECTVEGTSNPNLYWYRQAAGRGLQLLFYSVGIGQISSEVPQNLSASRPQDRQFILSSKKLLLSDSGFYLCAFSRRTDNSPLHFGNGTRLTVT.

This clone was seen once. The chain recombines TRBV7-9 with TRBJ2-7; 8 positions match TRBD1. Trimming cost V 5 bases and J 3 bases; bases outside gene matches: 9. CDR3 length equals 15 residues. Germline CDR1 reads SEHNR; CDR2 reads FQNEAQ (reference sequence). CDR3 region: CASSTPGTGIYEQYF. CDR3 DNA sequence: TGTGCCAGCAGCACTCCCGGGACAGGAATCTACGAGCAGTACTTC.

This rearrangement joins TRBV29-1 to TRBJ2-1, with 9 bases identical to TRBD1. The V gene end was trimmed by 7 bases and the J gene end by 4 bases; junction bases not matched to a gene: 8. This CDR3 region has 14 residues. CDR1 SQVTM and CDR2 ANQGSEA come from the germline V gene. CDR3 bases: TGCAGCGGCCTTGACAGGGGGAGGTACAATGAGCAGTTCTTC. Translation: CSGLDRGRYNEQFF.